The clone carrying this T cell receptor (beta chain) was observed many times. Its antigen is still unknown. Time point denoted: newly diagnosed GD, antithyroid drugs for less than 3 months. PBMC-derived RNA was used for the TCR library. Patients all came to the study from an endocrinology department in Xi'an, China. The entry originates in a study of regulatory T cells in long-lasting Graves disease. Findings of the study overall: The study examined only peripheral blood, not thyroid tissue. Results may be inaccurate due to the small sample size.

Sequencing libraries for TCR beta were prepared with iRepertoire HTBI primers and Arm-PCR of CDR3 regions. MiXCR, run by TCRdb on the multiplex PCR reads, gives a single entry per CDR3 protein. Of about 220,000 distinct CDR3 sequences listed, approximately 19% were seen once; the top ten hold approximately 12%. The sample also formed part of further work on T cells in Graves' hyperthyroidism and ophthalmopathy.

This TCR came from a woman aged 25 to 39 with Graves disease. The starting material was peripheral blood mononuclear cells (PBMCs), obtained at new diagnosis, from a patient treated with antithyroid drugs.

The CDR3 sequence is CSASSPSSGEAFF. The DNA for the CDR3 is TGCAGTGCTAGTTCTCCGTCCAGCGGAGAAGCTTTCTTT. The V gene is TRBV20-1, the J gene TRBJ1-1; no reliable D call. Germline CDR1 and CDR2: DFQATT and SNEGSKA (reference sequence). The CDR3 has 13 residues. V was clipped by 3 bases and J by 8 bases, with 16 bases between them.